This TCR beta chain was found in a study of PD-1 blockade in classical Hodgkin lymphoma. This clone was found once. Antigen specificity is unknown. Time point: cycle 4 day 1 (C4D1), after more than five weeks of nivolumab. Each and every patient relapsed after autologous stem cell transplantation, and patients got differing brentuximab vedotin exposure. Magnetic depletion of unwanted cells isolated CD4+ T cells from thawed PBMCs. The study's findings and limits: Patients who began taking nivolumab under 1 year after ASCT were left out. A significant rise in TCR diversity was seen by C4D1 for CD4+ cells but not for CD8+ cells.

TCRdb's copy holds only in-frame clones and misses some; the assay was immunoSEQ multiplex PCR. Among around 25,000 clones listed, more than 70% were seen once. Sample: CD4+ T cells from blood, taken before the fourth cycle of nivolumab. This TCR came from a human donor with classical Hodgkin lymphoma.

CDR3 residues: CASNKYRGTDTQYF. In DNA, the CDR3 is TGTGCCAGCAACAAATACAGGGGGACAGATACGCAGTATTTT. The chain is built from TRBV27 and TRBJ2-3, with TRBD1 matching 8 bases. The junction had 6 bases not matched to a gene; V was cut back by 7 bases and J by 3 bases. Germline-derived CDR1 and CDR2 are MNHEY and SMNVEV (reference sequence). The CDR3 runs to 14 residues.